This is a list of T cell receptor beta chains from one sample in a study of cytomegalovirus exposure and HLA in healthy donors. Here immunoSEQ multiplex PCR was the method, and the copy in TCRdb shows in-frame clones only, minus some. The sample shows about 98,000 clones, around 80% of them seen only once. Material: PBMCs. Source of these receptors: a man between 35 and 55 years old in good health and CMV-seronegative. Each CDR3 is given with its conserved first and last residue. The D gene is left open where the match is weak. Size values are once, few and many counts, or a class for expanded clones, and some rows have none.

.,TRBJ2-3,.,TRBV7-9,CASSFSQSTDTQYF,TGTGCCAGCAGCTTTTCACAGAGCACAGATACGCAGTATTTT
.,TRBJ2-3,.,TRBV19,CASSGADTQYF,TGTGCCAGCTCAGGGGCAGATACGCAGTATTTT
.,TRBJ2-7,.,TRBV15,CATSRDLSYEQYF,TGTGCCACCAGCAGAGACTTGTCCTACGAGCAGTACTTC
.,TRBJ1-2,.,TRBV5-1,CASSLGDMGYGYTF,TGCGCCAGCAGCTTGGGAGACATGGGCTATGGCTACACCTTC
TRBD2,TRBJ2-1,.,TRBV19,CASSAQFTGLGRNEQFF,TGTGCCAGTAGTGCCCAATTCACGGGACTAGGGCGCAATGAGCAGTTCTTC
.,TRBJ2-3,.,TRBV29-1,CSVGRSVKGTDTQYF,TGCAGCGTTGGGAGGTCAGTAAAGGGCACAGATACGCAGTATTTT
.,TRBJ1-5,.,TRBV19,CASSPLGSGINQPQHF,TGTGCCAGTAGTCCTCTAGGGTCAGGGATAAATCAGCCCCAGCATTTT
.,TRBJ1-1,.,TRBV27,CASSLSRGTEAFF,TGTGCCAGCAGTTTATCGCGCGGCACTGAAGCTTTCTTT
TRBD2,TRBJ2-1,.,TRBV10-3,CAISDRGGYNEQFF,TGTGCCATCAGTGACCGGGGGGGATACAATGAGCAGTTCTTC
.,TRBJ1-2,.,TRBV2,CASSERGSGSDGYTF,TGTGCCAGCAGTGAAAGGGGATCCGGGAGCGATGGCTACACCTTC
TRBD1,TRBJ2-4,.,TRBV2,CATGQGGLAKNIQYF,TGTGCCACGGGACAGGGGGGGTTGGCCAAAAACATTCAGTACTTC
.,TRBJ1-6,.,TRBV30,CAWSVPGRGNSPLHF,TGTGCCTGGAGTGTTCCAGGACGGGGAAATTCACCCCTCCACTTT
TRBD1,TRBJ1-2,.,TRBV7-2,CASSPTGGDYGYTF,TGTGCCAGCAGCCCGACAGGGGGCGACTATGGCTACACCTTC
.,TRBJ1-2,.,TRBV19,CASSTNSLGYTF,TGTGCCAGTAGTACCAACTCACTAGGCTACACCTTC
TRBD2,TRBJ2-7,few,TRBV2,CASFGLAGGLSYEQYF,TGTGCCAGCTTCGGACTAGCGGGGGGGCTCTCCTACGAGCAGTACTTC
TRBD1,TRBJ1-2,.,TRBV5-1,CASSLGTGEGYTF,TGCGCCAGCAGCTTAGGGACAGGGGAAGGCTACACCTTC
TRBD2,TRBJ2-5,.,TRBV19,CASSMVGSGGETQYF,TGTGCCAGTAGTATGGTAGGAAGCGGGGGGGAGACCCAGTACTTC
.,TRBJ1-2,few,TRBV6-1,CASKGDRGLHGYTF,TGTGCCAGCAAGGGGGACCGAGGCCTTCATGGCTACACCTTC
.,TRBJ1-5,.,TRBV2,CASRPGVYQPQHF,TGTGCCAGCAGACCAGGGGTTTATCAGCCCCAGCATTTT
.,TRBJ1-1,.,TRBV4-1,CASSARGQGAFNTEAFF,TGCGCCAGCAGCGCACGGGGACAAGGAGCATTTAATACTGAAGCTTTCTTT
TRBD2,TRBJ2-3,.,TRBV30,CAWTDARIAGGLPDTQYF,TGTGCCTGGACCGACGCCAGAATAGCGGGGGGGCTACCAGATACGCAGTATTTT
.,TRBJ1-6,.,TRBV7-2,CASSLSMQGGNSPLHF,TGTGCCAGCAGCTTATCAATGCAGGGTGGCAATTCACCCCTCCACTTT
.,TRBJ1-1,.,TRBV27,CASSKEGFGAFF,TGTGCCAGCAGCAAAGAGGGCTTTGGAGCTTTCTTT
.,TRBJ1-6,.,TRBV11-2,CASSLERVSPLHF,TGTGCCAGCAGCTTAGAGAGGGTCTCACCCCTCCACTTT
.,TRBJ1-1,.,TRBV5-1,CASSLANSLNTEAFF,TGCGCCAGCAGCTTGGCGAACAGCCTGAACACTGAAGCTTTCTTT
.,TRBJ2-7,.,TRBV5-5,CASSLGGHNYEQYF,TGTGCCAGCAGCTTGGGCGGACACAACTACGAGCAGTACTTC
.,TRBJ1-1,.,TRBV4-2,CASSQDTGKSTEAFF,TGTGCCAGCAGCCAGGATACAGGGAAGTCGACTGAAGCTTTCTTT
.,TRBJ2-3,.,TRBV5-1,CASSRENTDTQYF,TGCGCCAGCAGCCGTGAGAACACAGATACGCAGTATTTT
TRBD1,TRBJ1-1,.,TRBV19,CASSHRGKNTEAFF,TGTGCCAGTAGTCACAGGGGGAAGAACACTGAAGCTTTCTTT
.,TRBJ1-2,.,TRBV5-6,CASSLYRDGYTF,TGTGCCAGCAGCTTGTACAGGGATGGCTACACCTTC
.,TRBJ1-2,.,TRBV13,CASSGARGPVPVGGYTF,TGTGCCAGCAGTGGGGCCCGAGGACCCGTCCCGGTGGGGGGCTACACCTTC
.,TRBJ2-2,.,TRBV5-6,CASSTYRSGTGELFF,TGTGCCAGCAGCACTTACAGGTCAGGGACCGGGGAGCTGTTTTTT
.,TRBJ2-1,.,TRBV9,CASSVGYSREQFF,TGTGCCAGCAGCGTAGGCTATTCCCGTGAGCAGTTCTTC
.,TRBJ1-2,.,TRBV29-1,CSVEARGLEGYTF,TGCAGCGTTGAAGCGCGAGGTTTGGAGGGCTACACCTTC
.,TRBJ1-5,few,TRBV4-2,CASSQARAVSNQPQHF,TGTGCCAGCAGCCAAGCGAGAGCGGTTAGCAATCAGCCCCAGCATTTT
.,TRBJ2-5,.,TRBV5-1,CASSLGHYQETQYF,TGCGCCAGCAGCTTGGGGCATTACCAAGAGACCCAGTACTTC
.,TRBJ1-2,.,TRBV9,CASSVGGNYGYTF,TGTGCCAGCAGCGTAGGAGGGAACTATGGCTACACCTTC
TRBD1,TRBJ1-1,.,TRBV6-5,CASSYSQGAGDTEAFF,TGTGCCAGCAGTTACTCGCAGGGGGCTGGGGACACTGAAGCTTTCTTT
TRBD1,TRBJ2-7,.,TRBV7-2,CASSEGGSPSYEQYF,TGTGCCAGCAGCGAAGGGGGCTCGCCCTCCTACGAGCAGTACTTC
TRBD1,TRBJ1-5,.,TRBV15,CATSRRDRVSQPQHF,TGTGCCACCAGCCGCCGGGACAGGGTTTCTCAGCCCCAGCATTTT
TRBD2,TRBJ2-3,.,TRBV7-9,CSSNRGGLAGGISQYF,TGTTCCAGCAATCGAGGCGGGCTAGCGGGGGGAATTTCGCAGTATTTT
TRBD2,TRBJ2-7,.,TRBV11-2,CASSLGSGGTLEQYF,TGTGCCAGCAGCTTAGGATCCGGGGGGACCCTCGAGCAGTACTTC
.,TRBJ1-3,.,TRBV11-2,CASRKTGQGNTIYF,TGTGCCAGCAGAAAGACTGGACAGGGAAACACCATATATTTT